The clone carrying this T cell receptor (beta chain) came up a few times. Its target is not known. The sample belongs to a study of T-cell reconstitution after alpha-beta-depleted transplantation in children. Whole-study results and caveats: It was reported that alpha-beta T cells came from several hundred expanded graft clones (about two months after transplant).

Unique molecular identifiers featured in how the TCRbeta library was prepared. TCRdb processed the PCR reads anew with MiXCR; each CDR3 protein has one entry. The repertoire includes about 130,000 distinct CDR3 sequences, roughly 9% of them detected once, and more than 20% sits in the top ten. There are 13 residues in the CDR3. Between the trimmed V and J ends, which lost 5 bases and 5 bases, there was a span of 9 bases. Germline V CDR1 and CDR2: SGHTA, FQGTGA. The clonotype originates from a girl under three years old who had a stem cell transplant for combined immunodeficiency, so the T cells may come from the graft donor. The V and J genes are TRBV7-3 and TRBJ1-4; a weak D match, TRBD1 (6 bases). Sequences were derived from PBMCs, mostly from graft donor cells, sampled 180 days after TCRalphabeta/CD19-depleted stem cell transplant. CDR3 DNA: TGTGCCAGCAGCCCGGACAGAAATGAAAAACTGTTTTTT. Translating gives CASSPDRNEKLFF.